The sequence of this T cell receptor beta chain was determined in a study of a mutant IDH1 vaccine in newly diagnosed glioma (dated by TCRdb to the early 2020s). About the full investigation: Of the 25 to 35 patients who were treated, about 60% were male and around 38% were female, and the mean age was about 40 years. Prior to enrollment, standard therapy consisting of radiotherapy alone, temozolomide alone, or radiochemotherapy with temozolomide had been administered to patients, with the combination being received by most patients. Six visits were used for peripheral blood collection: V03 (baseline), V05, V07, V10, V12 and V13. Longitudinal TCRB deep sequencing was performed for about two dozen treated patients wherever samples were available for exploratory analyses.

Overall results and qualifications from the work: Selection of PBMC samples for TCRB deep sequencing was based on availability. It was noted by the authors that analyses of patient blood samples could not be reproduced owing to sample limitations. No apparent relationship was observed between pseudoprogression and alterations in the top peripheral T cell clonotypes detected by TCRB sequencing. Across multiple MHC alleles, vaccine-induced immune responses were seen in roughly 93% of patients.

Library preparation was by the immunoSEQ multiplex PCR assay. Rearranged TCR beta chain sequences were amplified with the hsTCRB Kit following the manufacturer's protocol. An Illumina MiSeq was used to sequence the TCRB libraries. Per the authors' processing: The kit vendor's proprietary platform handled demultiplexing, trimming and gene mapping. TCRdb took this table from immuneACCESS and kept in-frame rearrangements with V and J called. Such tables lack part of the clones; where checked against another copy, unresolved V genes explain under half of the gap, and the rest is unexplained. D and trimming come from the DNA, and the V and J calls and clone size come from that table. This sample gives 30,000 to 40,000 clones in total; 92% of them show up just once. The ten largest clones add up to 15% to 20% of the sample. The CDR3 holds 13 amino acids from the cysteine to the phenylalanine. Kept here is only the CDR3 DNA, which spans 39 bases and is read in frame from base 1. The CDR1 and CDR2 encoded by the germline V gene are MNHNS and SASEGT. The trim is 1 base for V and 7 bases for J, with a gap of 10 bases between the germline ends.

For this clone: Its specific antigen is unknown. Base qualities are not at hand, and no much larger clone is one base apart.

Taken with the paper, the label for time point translates to: baseline, week 1 (first vaccination visit). Taken with the paper, the label for treatment or condition translates to: pre-vaccination baseline after standard-of-care therapy. Newly diagnosed WHO grade 3 or 4 IDH1-mutant astrocytomas showing loss of nuclear ATRX were present in the donors. The samples were drawn from NOA16, a multicentre, single-arm, open-label phase I trial in Germany that tested a mutant IDH1 peptide vaccine in humans for the first time. For immunogenicity testing, the blood drawn at visit V03 was used as the baseline sample. The DNeasy Blood and Tissue Kit was used to extract genomic DNA from EDTA blood for TCRB sequencing.

The chain links TRBV6-1 with TRBJ1-2, and the D gene may be TRBD1, 5 bases matching. The sequence was obtained from a man aged 18 to 30 with glioma. This material consisted of PBMCs, taken from a glioma patient treated with radiotherapy, temozolomide or both. The DNA is as follows: TGTGCCAGCAGTGAAGTTCGACAGCGTGGCTACACCTTC. Its product reads: CASSEVRQRGYTF.